This TCR beta chain was sequenced during a study of T cell responses to AZD1222 COVID-19 vaccine. The CDR3 runs 17 residues. From germline, CDR1 is SGDLS and CDR2 YYNGEE. J was trimmed by 3 bases and V by 7 bases; bases with no gene match: 9. Profiled with immunoSEQ multiplex PCR; TCRdb holds only in-frame clones, not every one. The sample gives 250,000 or so clones, over 85% of which show up once; around 0.57% is in the top ten. Sequencing used peripheral blood, obtained on day 0 of AZD1222 vaccination. This clonotype was sampled from an adult in good health. V and J are TRBV9 and TRBJ2-2; 13 positions match TRBD2. CDR3 sequence: CASGRLAGGGYTGELFF. Written as DNA, the CDR3 is TGTGCCAGCGGTAGACTAGCGGGAGGAGGCTACACCGGGGAGCTGTTTTTT.